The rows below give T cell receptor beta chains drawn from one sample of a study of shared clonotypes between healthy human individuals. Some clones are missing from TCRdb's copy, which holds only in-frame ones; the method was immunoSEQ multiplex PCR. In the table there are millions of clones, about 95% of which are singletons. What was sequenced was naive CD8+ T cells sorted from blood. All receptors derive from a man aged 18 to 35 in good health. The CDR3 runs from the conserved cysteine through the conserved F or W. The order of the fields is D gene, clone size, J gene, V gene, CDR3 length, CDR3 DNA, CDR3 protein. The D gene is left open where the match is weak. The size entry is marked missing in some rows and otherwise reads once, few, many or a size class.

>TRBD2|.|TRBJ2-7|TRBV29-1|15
TGCAGCGTTGAGTGGACTAGCGGGAGATCGGGCGAGCAGTACTTC
CSVEWTSGRSGEQYF
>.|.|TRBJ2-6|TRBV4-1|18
TGCGCCAGCAGCCCCGCGGGGCGGGAAATCTCTGGGGCCAACGTCCTGACTTTC
CASSPAGREISGANVLTF
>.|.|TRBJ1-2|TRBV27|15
TGTGCCAGCAGTCCCACCCATCCGGGAATCGATGGCTACACCTTC
CASSPTHPGIDGYTF
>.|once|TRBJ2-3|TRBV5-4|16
TGTGCCAGCAGGCGCTCGGGGAGAGTTGAGGCTGAAACGCAGTATTTT
CASRRSGRVEAETQYF
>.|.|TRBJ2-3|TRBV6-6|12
TGTGCCAGCAGTGGCGAAATGGGTACGCAGTATTTT
CASSGEMGTQYF
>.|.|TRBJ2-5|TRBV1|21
TGCACCAGCAGCCAACCCCCGCCCTCTGGACTAGCGGGGACTACGGCAGAGACCCAGTACTTC
CTSSQPPPSGLAGTTAETQYF
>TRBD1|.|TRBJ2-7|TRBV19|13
TGTGCCAGTAGCGAGGGACAGGGGTACGAGCAGTACTTC
CASSEGQGYEQYF
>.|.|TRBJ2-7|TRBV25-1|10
TGTGCCATGCCAAACTACGAGCAGTACTTC
CAMPNYEQYF
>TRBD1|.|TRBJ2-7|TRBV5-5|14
TGTGCCAGCAGCTTAGGGCAGGGGGCAAGCGAGCAGTACTTC
CASSLGQGASEQYF
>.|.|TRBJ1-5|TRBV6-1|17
TGTGCCAGCAGTGGGCCTCGGGACCCGAGGGGCAATCAGCCCCAGCATTTT
CASSGPRDPRGNQPQHF
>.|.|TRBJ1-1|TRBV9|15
TGTGCCAGCAGCCCTGAGGGGTTTCTGAACACTGAAGCTTTCTTT
CASSPEGFLNTEAFF
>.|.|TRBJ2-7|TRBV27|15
TGTGCCAGCAGTTTGGGGGGCGGGTATGCCTACGAGCAGTACTTC
CASSLGGGYAYEQYF
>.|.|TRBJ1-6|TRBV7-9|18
TGTGCCAGCAGCCCGGGACAAATGACTAGCGACTTAAATTCACCCCTCCACTTT
CASSPGQMTSDLNSPLHF
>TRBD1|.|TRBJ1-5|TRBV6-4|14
TGTGCCAGGATCCGGGACAGGGGCAATCAGCCCCAGCATTTT
CARIRDRGNQPQHF
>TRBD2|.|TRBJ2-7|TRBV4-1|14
TGCGCCAGCAGCCATAAACTAGCGGACTACGAGCAGTACTTC
CASSHKLADYEQYF
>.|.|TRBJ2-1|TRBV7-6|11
TGTGCCAGCAGCTTAGAGGCAGCCCTATTCTTC
CASSLEAALFF
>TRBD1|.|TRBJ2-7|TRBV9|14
TGTGCCAGCAGCGTAGAGACAGGGGGCTACGAGCAGTACTTC
CASSVETGGYEQYF
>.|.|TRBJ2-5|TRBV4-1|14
TGCGCCAGCAGCCCGAACGGAATACAAGAGACCCAGTACTTC
CASSPNGIQETQYF
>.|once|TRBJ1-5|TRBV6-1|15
TGTGCCAGCAGGCGGACGGATTTTAGCAATCAGCCCCAGCATTTT
CASRRTDFSNQPQHF
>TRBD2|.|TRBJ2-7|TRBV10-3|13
TGTGCCACGCTAGCGGGAGACTCCTACGAGCAGTACTTC
CATLAGDSYEQYF
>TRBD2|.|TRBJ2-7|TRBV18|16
TGTGCCAGCTCGACCACTAGCGGGGGAACCTACTACGAGCAGTACTTC
CASSTTSGGTYYEQYF
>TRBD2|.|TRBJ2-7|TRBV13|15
TGTGCCAGCAGCCCCAGTGGGACTAGCTCCTACGAGCAGTACTTC
CASSPSGTSSYEQYF
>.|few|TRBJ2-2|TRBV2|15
TGTGCCAGCAGTTCAGGGGACTTAGCTCCCGGGGAGCTGTTTTTT
CASSSGDLAPGELFF
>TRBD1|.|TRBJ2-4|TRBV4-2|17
TGTGCCAGCAGCCAAGTCCAAGGAACCCGGGACAGGAACATTCAGTACTTC
CASSQVQGTRDRNIQYF
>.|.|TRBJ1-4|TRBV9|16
TGTGCCAGCAGCGTAGGGGATCTCGCAACTAATGAAAAACTGTTTTTT
CASSVGDLATNEKLFF
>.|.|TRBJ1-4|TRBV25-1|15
TGTGCCAGCAGTGAAATCTCGGGGACTAATGAAAAACTGTTTTTT
CASSEISGTNEKLFF
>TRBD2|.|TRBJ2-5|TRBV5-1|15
TGCGCCAGCAGCTTGGGACTAGCGGAGAAAGAGACCCAGTACTTC
CASSLGLAEKETQYF
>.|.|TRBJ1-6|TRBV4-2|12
TGTGCCAGCAGCCCGGCGGGATCACCCCTCCACTTT
CASSPAGSPLHF
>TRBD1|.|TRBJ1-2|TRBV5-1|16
TGCGCCAGCAGCCATATACAGGGGATCGCTAACTATGGCTACACCTTC
CASSHIQGIANYGYTF
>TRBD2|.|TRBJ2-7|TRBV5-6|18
TGTGCCAGCAGCTTTGTTAGCGGGAGTCGAGGCCTCCCCTACGAGCAGTACTTC
CASSFVSGSRGLPYEQYF
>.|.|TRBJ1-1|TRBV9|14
TGTGCCAGCAGCGCCGGGACATCGAACACTGAAGCTTTCTTT
CASSAGTSNTEAFF
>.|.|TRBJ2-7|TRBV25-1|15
TGTGCCAGCAGTGAATATCTGGGCGAGGGTCGGGAGCAGTACTTC
CASSEYLGEGREQYF
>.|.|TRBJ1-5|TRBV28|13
TGTGCCAGCAGTTTCCGAATCTCAGGGGCCCAGCATTTT
CASSFRISGAQHF
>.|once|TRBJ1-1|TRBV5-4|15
TGTGCCAGCAGCTTGGAACGGGGTGCGGGCACTGAAGCTTTCTTT
CASSLERGAGTEAFF
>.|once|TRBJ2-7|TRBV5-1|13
TGCGCCAGCAGCTTGGAAGTCTCCTACGAGCAGTACTTC
CASSLEVSYEQYF
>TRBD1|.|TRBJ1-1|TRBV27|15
TGTGCCAGCTCCTTTTATCGACAGGGAGACACTGAAGCTTTCTTT
CASSFYRQGDTEAFF
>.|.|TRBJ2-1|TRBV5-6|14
TGTGCCAGCAGCTTGGGTACAGGGAACAATGAGCAGTTCTTC
CASSLGTGNNEQFF